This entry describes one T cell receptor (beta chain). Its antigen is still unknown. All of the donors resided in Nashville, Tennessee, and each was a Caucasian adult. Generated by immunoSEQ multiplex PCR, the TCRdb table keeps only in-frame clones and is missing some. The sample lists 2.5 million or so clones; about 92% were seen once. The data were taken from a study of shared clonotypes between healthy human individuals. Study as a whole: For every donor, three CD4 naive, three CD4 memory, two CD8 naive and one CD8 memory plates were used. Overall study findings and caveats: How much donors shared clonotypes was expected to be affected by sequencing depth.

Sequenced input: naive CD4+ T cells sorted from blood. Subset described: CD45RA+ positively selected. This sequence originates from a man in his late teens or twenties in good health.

The DNA for the CDR3 is TGTGCCAGCAGTTTATTCCCCGGGACAGGGGGCAATGAGCAGTTCTTC. Translation gives CASSLFPGTGGNEQFF. This chain joins TRBV27 and TRBJ2-1; 11 bases match TRBD1. The CDR3 extends over 16 amino acids. J lost 6 bases, V lost 1 base, and 5 bases had no gene match. The germline V gene encodes CDR1 MNHEY and CDR2 SMNVEV (reference sequence).